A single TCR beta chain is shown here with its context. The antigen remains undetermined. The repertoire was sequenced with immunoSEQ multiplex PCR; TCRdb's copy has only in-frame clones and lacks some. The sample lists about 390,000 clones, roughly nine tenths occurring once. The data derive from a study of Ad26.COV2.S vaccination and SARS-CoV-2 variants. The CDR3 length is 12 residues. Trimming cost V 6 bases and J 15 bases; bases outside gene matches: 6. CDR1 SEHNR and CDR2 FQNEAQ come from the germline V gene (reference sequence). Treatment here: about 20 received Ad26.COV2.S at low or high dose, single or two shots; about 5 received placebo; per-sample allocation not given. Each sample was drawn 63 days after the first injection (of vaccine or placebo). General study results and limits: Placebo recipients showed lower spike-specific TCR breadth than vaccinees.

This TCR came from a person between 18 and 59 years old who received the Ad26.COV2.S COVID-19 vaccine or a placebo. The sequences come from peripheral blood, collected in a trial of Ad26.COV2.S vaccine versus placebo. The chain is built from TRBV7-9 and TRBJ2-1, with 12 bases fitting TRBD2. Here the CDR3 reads CASRPLAGGMFF. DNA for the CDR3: TGTGCCAGCAGACCGCTAGCGGGGGGGATGTTCTTC. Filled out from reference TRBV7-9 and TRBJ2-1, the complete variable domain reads DTGVSQNPRHKITKRGQNVTFRCDPISEHNRLYWYRQTLGQGPEFLTYFQNEAQLEKSRLLSDRFSAERPKGSFSTLEIQRTEQGDSAMYLCASRPLAGGMFFGPGTRLTVL.